This entry lists 2 T cell receptor beta chains sequenced from one sample in a study of T cell responses to AZD1222 COVID-19 vaccine. Generated by immunoSEQ multiplex PCR, the TCRdb table keeps only in-frame clones and is missing some. The sample yields 100,000 to 150,000 clones, about 90% seen once. Sample: peripheral blood, taken on day 0 of AZD1222 vaccination. Every receptor here comes from an adult in good health.

The rearrangement links TRBV6-5 to TRBJ2-5, with TRBD1 matching 8 bases. The CDR3 covers 15 residues. The germline CDR1 and CDR2 sequences are MNHEY and SVGAGI. Trimming removed 6 bases from V and 1 base from J; junction bases left unmatched: 7. The chain's CDR3 is CASRVGQGAQETQYF. CDR3 nucleotides: TGTGCCAGCAGGGTCGGACAGGGAGCCCAAGAGACCCAGTACTTC.

The chain links TRBV5-1 to TRBJ2-7, with 10 nucleotides matching TRBD2. In germline, CDR1 is SGHRS, CDR2 YFSETQ. J was trimmed by 3 bases and V by 4 bases; bases with no gene match: 7. CDR3 length: 15 residues. The CDR3 protein is CASSGWTSGNYEQYF. The CDR3 DNA is TGCGCCAGCAGCGGCTGGACTAGCGGAAACTACGAGCAGTACTTC.